Described below is a single T cell receptor (beta chain) sequence and its context. Its antigen remains unidentified. The CDR3 is 20 residues long. Trimming removed 0 bases from V and 5 bases from J; junction bases left unmatched: 22. Germline CDR1 reads MNHEY; CDR2 reads SVGEGT. TCRdb re-called the RT-PCR reads with MiXCR, one entry per CDR3 protein. The sample lists roughly 780,000 distinct CDR3 sequences, around 18% occurring once. The sample belongs to a study of response to subunit inactivated influenza vaccine. Study outcomes and limitations: Every seasonal influenza vaccination brings in few new T cells, the authors suggested.

The TCR comes from a man between 50 and 59 years old who received an inactivated influenza vaccine. The J gene is TRBJ2-7, the V gene TRBV6-2 or TRBV6-3; 7 bases agree with TRBD2. The sample in question was PBMCs from blood, obtained roughly 5 days after vaccination. CDR3 nucleotides: TGTGCCAGCAGTTACTCGATAGGGTCAACTATATCGAGCGGGATTAACGAGCAGTACTTC. This codes for CASSYSIGSTISSGINEQYF.